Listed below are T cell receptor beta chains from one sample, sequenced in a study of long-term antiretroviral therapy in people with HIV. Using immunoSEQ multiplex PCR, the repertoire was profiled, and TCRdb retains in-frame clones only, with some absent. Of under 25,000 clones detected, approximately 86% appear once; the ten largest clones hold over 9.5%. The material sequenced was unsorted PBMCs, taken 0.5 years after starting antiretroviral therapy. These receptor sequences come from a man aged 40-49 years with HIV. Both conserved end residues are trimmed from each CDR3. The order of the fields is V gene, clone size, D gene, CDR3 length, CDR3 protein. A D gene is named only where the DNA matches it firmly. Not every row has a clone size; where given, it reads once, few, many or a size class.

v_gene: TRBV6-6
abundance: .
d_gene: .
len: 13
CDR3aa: ASSQEHPSSYEQY

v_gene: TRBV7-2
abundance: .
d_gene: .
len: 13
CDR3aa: ASSLKDKPGSPLH

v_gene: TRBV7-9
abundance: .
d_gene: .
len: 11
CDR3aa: ASSFGEWQPQH

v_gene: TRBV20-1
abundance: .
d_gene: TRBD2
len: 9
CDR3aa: SASGGYEQY

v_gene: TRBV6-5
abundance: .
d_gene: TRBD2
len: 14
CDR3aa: ASSYGTPHGRDTQY

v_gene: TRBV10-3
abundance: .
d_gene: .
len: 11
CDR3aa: AISDGSGQPQH

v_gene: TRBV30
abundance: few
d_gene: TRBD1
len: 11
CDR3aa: AWSVAGGYEQY

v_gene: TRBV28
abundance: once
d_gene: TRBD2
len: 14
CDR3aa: ASSSTGTSATYEQY

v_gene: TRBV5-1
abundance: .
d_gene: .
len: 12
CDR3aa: ASSLDPGTGELF

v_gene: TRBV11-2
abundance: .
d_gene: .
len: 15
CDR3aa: ASSLGLGQSGTYEQY

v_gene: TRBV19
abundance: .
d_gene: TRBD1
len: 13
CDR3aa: ASSILQGAGDTQY

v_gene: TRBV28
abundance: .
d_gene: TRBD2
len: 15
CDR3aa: ASRPSGTSGITDTQY

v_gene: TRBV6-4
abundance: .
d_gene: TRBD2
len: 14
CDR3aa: ASSEISGSGTDTQY

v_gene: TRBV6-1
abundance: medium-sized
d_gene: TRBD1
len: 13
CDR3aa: ASSLDRGLFNEQF

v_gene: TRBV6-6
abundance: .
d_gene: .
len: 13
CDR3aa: ASSSPRGANEKLF

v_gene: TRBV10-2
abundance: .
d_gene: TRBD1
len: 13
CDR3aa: AIEEMGQGEHEQY

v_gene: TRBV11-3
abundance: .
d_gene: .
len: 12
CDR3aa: ASSSTTGPNTQY

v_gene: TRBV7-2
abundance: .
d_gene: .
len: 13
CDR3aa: ASSFYTSGANVLT

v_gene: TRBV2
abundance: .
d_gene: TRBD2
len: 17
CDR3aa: ASSDQLSLAGPLGNTQY

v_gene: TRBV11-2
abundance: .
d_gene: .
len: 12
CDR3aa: ASRPIQVNSPLH

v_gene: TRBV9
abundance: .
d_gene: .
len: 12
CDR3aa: ASSVGVGQNEQY

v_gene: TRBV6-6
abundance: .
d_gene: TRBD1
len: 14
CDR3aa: ASNRDRSSGANVLT

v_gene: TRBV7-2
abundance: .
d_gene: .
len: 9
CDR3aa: ASSPGRELF

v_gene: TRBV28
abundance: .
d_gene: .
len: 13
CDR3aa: ASRLGGAVTGELF

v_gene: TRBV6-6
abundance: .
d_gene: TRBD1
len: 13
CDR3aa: ASSITGTGYQPQH

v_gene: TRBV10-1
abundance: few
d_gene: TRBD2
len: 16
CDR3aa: ASSEAASGGVPTGELF

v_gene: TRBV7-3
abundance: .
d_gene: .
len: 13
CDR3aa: ASSLTAGGAKGYT

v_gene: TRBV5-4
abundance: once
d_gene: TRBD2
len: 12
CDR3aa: ASSSGTSGLTQY

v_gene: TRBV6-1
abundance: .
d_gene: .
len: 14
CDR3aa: ASSEIAGSSSYEQY

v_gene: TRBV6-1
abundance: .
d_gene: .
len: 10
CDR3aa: ASSPTRGEQY

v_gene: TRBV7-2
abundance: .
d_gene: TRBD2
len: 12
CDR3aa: ASSLTSGGATQY

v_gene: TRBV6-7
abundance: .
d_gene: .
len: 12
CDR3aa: ASSYKGAGETQY

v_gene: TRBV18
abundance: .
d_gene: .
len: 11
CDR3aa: ASSPQGGRGYT

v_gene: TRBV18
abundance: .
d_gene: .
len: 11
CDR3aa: ASSLEDFSEAF

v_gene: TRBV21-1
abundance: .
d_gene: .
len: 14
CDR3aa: ASSNYLQTSNQPQH

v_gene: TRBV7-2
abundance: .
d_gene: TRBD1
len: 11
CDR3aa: ASSRDSKNTIY

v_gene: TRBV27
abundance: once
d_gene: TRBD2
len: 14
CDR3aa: ASSITSGTNTGELF

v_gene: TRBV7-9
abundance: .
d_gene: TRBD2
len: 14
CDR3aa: ASSHTSAETYNEQF

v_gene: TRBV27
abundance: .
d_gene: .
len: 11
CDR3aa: ASGAAQLYGYT

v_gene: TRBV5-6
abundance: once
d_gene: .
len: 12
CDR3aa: ASSSWTASYGYT

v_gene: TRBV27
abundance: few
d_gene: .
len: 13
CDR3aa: ASSLSAGVNGELF

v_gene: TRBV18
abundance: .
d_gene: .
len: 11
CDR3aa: ASSPPLTREQY

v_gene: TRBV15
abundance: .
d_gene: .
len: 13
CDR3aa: ATSRDRGTGNTIY

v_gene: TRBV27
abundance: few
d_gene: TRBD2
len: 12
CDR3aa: ASSLLAGGSEQY

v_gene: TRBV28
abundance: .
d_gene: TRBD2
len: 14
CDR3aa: ASSTHLADSYNEQF

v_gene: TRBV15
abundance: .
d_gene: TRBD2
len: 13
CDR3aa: ATSRGTSGGYEQY

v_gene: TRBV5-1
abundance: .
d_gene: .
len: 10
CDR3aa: ASGLMNTEAF

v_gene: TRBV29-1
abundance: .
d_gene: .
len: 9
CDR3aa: SVAKNGGYT

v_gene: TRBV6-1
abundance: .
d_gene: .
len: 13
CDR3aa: ASSHFGPNTGELF

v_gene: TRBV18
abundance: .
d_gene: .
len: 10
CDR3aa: ASSPWQGKLF

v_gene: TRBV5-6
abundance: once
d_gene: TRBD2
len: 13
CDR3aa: ASSPLTSGRWTQY

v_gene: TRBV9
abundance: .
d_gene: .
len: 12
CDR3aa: ASSVGAEPYEQY

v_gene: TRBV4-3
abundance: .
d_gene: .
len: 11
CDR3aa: ASSQQVNQPQH

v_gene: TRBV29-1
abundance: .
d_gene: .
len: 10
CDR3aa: SVVYYTDTQY